This T cell receptor (beta chain) was documented in a study of blood T cell repertoires in COVID-19. Using immunoSEQ multiplex PCR, the repertoire was profiled, and TCRdb retains in-frame clones only, with some absent. The repertoire consists of about 86,000 clones, with 85% to 90% occurring once and the leading ten covering more than 0.9%. Participant age was 18 to 89 years, and participants resided in fewer than 25 US areas. This CDR3 has 16 amino acids. V lost 5 bases, J lost 7 bases, and 21 bases lay in between. Germline V gives CDR1 SEHNR, CDR2 FQNEAQ (reference sequence). V and J are TRBV7-9 and TRBJ2-1; possibly TRBD2 for D (6 bases). Source material: PBMCs or T cells enriched from blood (not recorded which). The origin of this receptor is a woman aged 45-60 years with acute COVID-19. Written as DNA, the CDR3 is TGTGCCAGCAGCCTGCAGCAGGGCGGGATCAGGAATGAGCAGTTCTTC. This translates into CASSLQQGGIRNEQFF.